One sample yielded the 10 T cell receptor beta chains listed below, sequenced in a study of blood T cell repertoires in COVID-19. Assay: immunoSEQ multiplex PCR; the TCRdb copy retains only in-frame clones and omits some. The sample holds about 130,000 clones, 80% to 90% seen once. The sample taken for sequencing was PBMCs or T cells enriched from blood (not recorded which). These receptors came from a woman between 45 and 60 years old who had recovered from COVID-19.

The CDR3 sequence: CATAGGLNEQFF. In nucleotides, the CDR3 is TGTGCCACCGCCGGGGGGTTGAATGAGCAGTTCTTC. The chain employs TRBV5-8 and TRBJ2-1; 7 nucleotides match TRBD2. The trim removed 9 bases at V and 7 bases at J, leaving 7 bases unmatched. Germline V CDR1 and CDR2: SGHTS, YDEGEE. The CDR3 length is 12 residues.

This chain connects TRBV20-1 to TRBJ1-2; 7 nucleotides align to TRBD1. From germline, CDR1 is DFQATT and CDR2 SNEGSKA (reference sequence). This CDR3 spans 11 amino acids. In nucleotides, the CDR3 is TGCAGGACAGGGACAGCCTATGGCTACACCTTC. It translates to CRTGTAYGYTF.

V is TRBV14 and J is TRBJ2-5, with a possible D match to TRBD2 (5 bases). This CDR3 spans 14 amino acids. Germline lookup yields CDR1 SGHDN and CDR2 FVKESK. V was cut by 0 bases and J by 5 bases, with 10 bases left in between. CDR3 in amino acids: CASSQDLGEETQYF. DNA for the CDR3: TGTGCCAGCAGCCAAGATCTTGGGGAGGAGACCCAGTACTTC.

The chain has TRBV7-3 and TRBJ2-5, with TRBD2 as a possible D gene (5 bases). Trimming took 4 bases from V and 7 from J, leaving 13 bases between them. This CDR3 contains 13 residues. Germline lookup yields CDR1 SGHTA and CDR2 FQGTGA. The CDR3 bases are TGTGCCAGCAGCTCGGACGCCCGGGGGACCCAGTACTTC. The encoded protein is CASSSDARGTQYF. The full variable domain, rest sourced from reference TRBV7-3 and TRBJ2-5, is GAGVSQTPSNKVTEKGKYVELRCDPISGHTALYWYRQSLGQGPEFLIYFQGTGAADDSGLPNDRFFAVRPEGSVSTLKIQRTERGDSAVYLCASSSDARGTQYFGPGTRLLVL.

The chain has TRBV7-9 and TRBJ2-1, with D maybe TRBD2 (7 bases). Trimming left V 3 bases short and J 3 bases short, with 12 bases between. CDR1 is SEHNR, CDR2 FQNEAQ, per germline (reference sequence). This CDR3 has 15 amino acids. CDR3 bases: TGTGCCAGCAGCTTTCGGGGGGCCCTCTACAATGAGCAGTTCTTC. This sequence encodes CASSFRGALYNEQFF.

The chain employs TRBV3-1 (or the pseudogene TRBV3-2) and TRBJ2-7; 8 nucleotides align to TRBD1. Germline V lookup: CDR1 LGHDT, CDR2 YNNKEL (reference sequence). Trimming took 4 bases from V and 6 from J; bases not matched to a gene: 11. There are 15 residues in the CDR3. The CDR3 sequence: CASSPSRTGWSEQYF. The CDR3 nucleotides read TGTGCCAGCAGCCCCTCCCGGACAGGGTGGTCCGAGCAGTACTTC.

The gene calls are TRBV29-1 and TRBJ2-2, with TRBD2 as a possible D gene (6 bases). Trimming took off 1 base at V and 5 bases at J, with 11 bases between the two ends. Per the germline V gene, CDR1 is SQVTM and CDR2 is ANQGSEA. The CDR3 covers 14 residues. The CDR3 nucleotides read TGCAGCGTTGAAGTGCAGGAGGGAACCGGGGAGCTGTTTTTT. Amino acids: CSVEVQEGTGELFF.

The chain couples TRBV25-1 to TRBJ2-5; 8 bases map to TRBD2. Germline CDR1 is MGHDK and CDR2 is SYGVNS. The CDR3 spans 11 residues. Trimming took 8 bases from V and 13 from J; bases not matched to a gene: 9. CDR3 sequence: CASSGGGPRYF. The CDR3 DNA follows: TGTGCCAGCTCGGGCGGGGGGCCCCGGTACTTC.

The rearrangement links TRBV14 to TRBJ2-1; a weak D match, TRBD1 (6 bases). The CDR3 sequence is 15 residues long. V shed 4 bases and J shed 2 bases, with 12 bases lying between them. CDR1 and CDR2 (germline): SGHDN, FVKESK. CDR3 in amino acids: CASSPRTEPYNEQFF. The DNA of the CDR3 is TGTGCCAGCAGCCCCAGGACAGAACCCTACAATGAGCAGTTCTTC.

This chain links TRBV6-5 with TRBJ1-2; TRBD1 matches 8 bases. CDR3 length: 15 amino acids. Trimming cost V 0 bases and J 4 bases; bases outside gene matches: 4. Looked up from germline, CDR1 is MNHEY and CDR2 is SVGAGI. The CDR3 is CASSYSRGRGYGYTF. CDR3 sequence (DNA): TGTGCCAGCAGTTACTCCAGGGGGCGCGGCTATGGCTACACCTTC.